This entry lists 27 T cell receptor beta chains sequenced from one sample in a study of response to subunit inactivated influenza vaccine. TCRdb itself ran the RT-PCR reads through MiXCR, one entry per CDR3 protein. Of some 800,000 distinct CDR3 sequences listed, 21% are singletons. The material was PBMCs from blood, obtained 5 to 6 days after vaccination. The receptor set was obtained from a man aged 45 to 65 who received an inactivated influenza vaccine.

This chain connects TRBV29-1 to TRBJ1-1; D gene unclear. V was clipped by 5 bases and J by 1 base, with 8 bases between them. The germline CDR1 and CDR2 sequences are SQVTM and ANQGSEA. The CDR3 is made up of 12 amino acids. The CDR3 reads CSVSTGNTEAFF. The CDR3 bases are TGCAGCGTTTCTACTGGGAACACTGAAGCTTTCTTT.

This clonotype was observed a handful of times. The chain combines TRBV20-1 with TRBJ2-7; 8 positions match TRBD1. V was pared by 4 bases and J by 6 bases, with 8 bases of the junction left unmatched. Germline-derived CDR1 and CDR2 are DFQATT and SNEGSKA (reference sequence). The CDR3 contains 13 residues. The CDR3 loop reads CSAITDRVGEQYF. In DNA form, the CDR3 reads TGCAGTGCTATAACGGACAGGGTGGGCGAGCAGTACTTC.

V usage is TRBV7-2 and J usage is TRBJ1-1; 8 bases line up with TRBD1. Per the germline V gene, CDR1 is SGHTA and CDR2 is FQGNSA. This CDR3 contains 15 residues. Unmatched junction bases numbered 5, after V lost 5 bases and J lost 0 bases. The CDR3 nucleotides read TGTGCCAGCAGCCAGGGGGCTACCATGAACACTGAAGCTTTCTTT. This codes for CASSQGATMNTEAFF.

The rearrangement links TRBV6-5 to TRBJ2-7; 8 nucleotides agree with TRBD1. The germline V gene encodes CDR1 MNHEY and CDR2 SVGAGI. The CDR3 has 16 amino acids. Trimming at V came to 2 bases and at J to 3 bases, leaving 9 bases not matched to a gene. CDR3 nucleotide sequence: TGTGCCAGCAGTTACAGAGCCGGGACAGGAGACTACGAGCAGTACTTC. Its translation is CASSYRAGTGDYEQYF.

This chain connects TRBV7-9 to TRBJ2-4; D not certain. The V gene lost 3 bases and the J gene lost 3 bases, with 12 bases spanning the gap. This CDR3 is built from 15 residues. CDR1 is SEHNR and CDR2 is FQNEAQ in the germline V gene (reference sequence). This chain's CDR3 is CASSFELWGKNIQYF. The DNA for the CDR3 is TGTGCCAGCAGCTTTGAGTTATGGGGCAAAAACATTCAGTACTTC. Full variable domain (outside the CDR3, taken from reference TRBV7-9 and TRBJ2-4): DTGVSQNPRHKITKRGQNVTFRCDPISEHNRLYWYRQTLGQGPEFLTYFQNEAQLEKSRLLSDRFSAERPKGSFSTLEIQRTEQGDSAMYLCASSFELWGKNIQYFGAGTRLSVL.

A few counts support this clonotype. This rearrangement joins TRBV7-6 to TRBJ2-5; no reliable D call. This CDR3 is 13 amino acids long. The germline V gene encodes CDR1 SGHVS and CDR2 FNYEAQ. Trimming stripped 4 bases from V and 4 bases from J, with 10 bases between. The CDR3 region has the DNA TGTGCCAGCAGCTCGGGCCCTCGAGAGACCCAGTACTTC. It yields the protein CASSSGPRETQYF.

This clonotype has just a few counts. V and J are TRBV19 and TRBJ1-4; 8 positions match TRBD1. The CDR3 totals 16 residues. The V gene end was trimmed by 2 bases and the J gene end by 0 bases; junction bases not matched to a gene: 2. Germline values: CDR1 LNHDA, CDR2 SQIVND (reference sequence). In nucleotides, the CDR3 is TGTGCCAGTAGTATATCAGGGGGCCCAACTAATGAAAAACTGTTTTTT. Translated: CASSISGGPTNEKLFF.

This clonotype was detected many times. In DNA form, the CDR3 reads TGTGCCAGCAGCTCGAGCGTGGGATCCTCCTATAATTCACCCCTCCACTTT. Its protein product is CASSSSVGSSYNSPLHF. The V gene is TRBV7-9, the J gene TRBJ1-6; D not resolved. Germline V gene data show CDR1 as SEHNR and CDR2 as FQNEAQ (reference sequence). V gave up 4 bases and J gave up 0 bases, with 13 bases separating them. CDR3 size: 17 residues.

CDR3: CASSSGLGRLGTDTQYF. The CDR3 DNA reads TGTGCCAGCAGCTCCGGACTAGGACGGCTTGGCACAGATACGCAGTATTTT. The rearrangement joins TRBV7-9 to TRBJ2-3; 7 nucleotides match TRBD2. The CDR3 is made up of 17 amino acids. J lost 1 base, V lost 4 bases, and 11 bases had no gene match. Germline values: CDR1 SEHNR, CDR2 FQNEAQ (reference sequence).

This chain connects TRBV20-1 to TRBJ2-7; 7 positions match TRBD2. Per the germline V gene, CDR1 is DFQATT and CDR2 is SNEGSKA (reference sequence). Trimming removed 0 bases from V and 6 bases from J; junction bases left unmatched: 8. This CDR3 spans 14 amino acids. The CDR3 reads CSARDRSSGGEQYF. The DNA for the CDR3 is TGCAGTGCTAGAGATCGGTCTAGCGGCGGCGAGCAGTACTTC.

The V call is TRBV3-1, the J call TRBJ1-1; unclear D gene. Germline V CDR1 and CDR2: LGHDT, YNNKEL (reference sequence). V lost 1 base, J lost 11 bases, and 14 bases lay in between. CDR3 length: 13 residues. DNA of the CDR3: TGTGCCAGCAGCCAAGGCTCGCAGGCCGGGGCTTTCTTT. Its protein product is CASSQGSQAGAFF.

This clonotype was seen a handful of times. The V gene is TRBV6-2 or TRBV6-3, the J gene TRBJ2-1; D possibly corresponds to TRBD2 (6 bases). The CDR3 loop spans 16 amino acids. The V end was cut by 0 bases, the J end by 5 bases, with 14 bases between. CDR1 is MNHEY and CDR2 is SVGEGT in the germline V gene. CDR3 protein: CASSYSLGTAHNEQFF. The CDR3 coding sequence is TGTGCCAGCAGTTACTCTCTAGGGACTGCCCACAATGAGCAGTTCTTC.

This clonotype was counted between two and nine times. The chain uses TRBV20-1 and TRBJ1-1; the D is unclear. The germline CDR1 and CDR2 sequences are DFQATT and SNEGSKA (reference sequence). The CDR3 has 14 amino acids. V lost 1 base and J 1 base, leaving 10 bases between the germline ends. The CDR3 sequence is CSARVPPQNTEAFF. The DNA of the CDR3 is TGCAGTGCTAGAGTCCCCCCACAGAACACTGAAGCTTTCTTT.

The V call is TRBV12-3 or TRBV12-4, the J call TRBJ1-5; a weak D match, TRBD1 (6 bases). Trimming took off 7 bases at V and 4 bases at J, with 11 bases between the two ends. CDR3 size: 13 residues. The CDR3, as DNA: TGTGCCAGCACCAGGGGCCCTAATCAGCCCCAGCATTTT. It yields the protein CASTRGPNQPQHF.

This clonotype occurred many times. The genes are TRBV15 and TRBJ1-5; D is ambiguous. CDR3 size: 14 residues. Trimming removed 6 bases at V and 6 bases at J, with 15 bases between. Germline CDR1 and CDR2: LNHNV and YYDKDF (reference sequence). For the CDR3, the DNA is TGTGCCACCAGTCAATCAGGCCCCGGTCAGCCCCAGCATTTT. Translation: CATSQSGPGQPQHF.

V gene TRBV5-5 combines with J gene TRBJ2-3, with D possibly being TRBD2 (6 bases). V dropped 0 bases and J dropped 4 bases, with 15 bases sitting between them. CDR3 length: 16 residues. Germline V gene sequence: CDR1 SGHKS, CDR2 YYEKEE (reference sequence). For the CDR3, the DNA is TGTGCCAGCAGCTTGGAACCGGGGGTTTATGCAGATACGCAGTATTTT. Protein: CASSLEPGVYADTQYF. The whole variable domain, remainder taken from reference TRBV5-5 and TRBJ2-3, is DAGVTQSPTHLIKTRGQQVTLRCSPISGHKSVSWYQQVLGQGPQFIFQYYEKEERGRGNFPDRFSARQFPNYSSELNVNALLLGDSALYLCASSLEPGVYADTQYFGPGTRLTVL.

The J gene is TRBJ2-6, the V gene TRBV20-1; D is ambiguous. The germline V gene has CDR1 DFQATT and CDR2 SNEGSKA (reference sequence). Trimming took 3 bases from V and 0 from J, leaving 12 bases between them. The CDR3 has 16 residues. The CDR3 DNA sequence: TGCAGTGCTAGCTCCTCGGGCCGCTCTGGGGCCAACGTCCTGACTTTC. As protein: CSASSSGRSGANVLTF.

The chain couples TRBV29-1 to TRBJ2-3; D perhaps matches TRBD2 (5 bases). The CDR3 covers 13 residues. Germline V gene lookup returns CDR1 SQVTM and CDR2 ANQGSEA. V was clipped by 3 bases and J by 6 bases, with 13 bases between them. In nucleotides, the CDR3 is TGCAGCGTTGAGGCCTCTTGGGAGGATACGCAGTATTTT. Protein: CSVEASWEDTQYF.

This chain uses TRBV7-9 with TRBJ2-7; 7 bases are a match to TRBD1. The junction had 7 bases not matched to a gene; V was cut back by 0 bases and J by 5 bases. The CDR3 is 15 amino acids. Germline CDR1 and CDR2: SEHNR and FQNEAQ (reference sequence). In DNA, the CDR3 is TGTGCCAGCAGCTTAGCGATCGACAGGGCGCACGAGCAGTACTTC. This sequence encodes CASSLAIDRAHEQYF.

This clonotype was counted a single time. V is TRBV10-2 and J is TRBJ1-2; 8 bases fit TRBD1. Losses at the gene ends were 6 bases for V and 4 bases for J; bases not matched to a gene: 4. This CDR3 has 13 residues. Germline loops: CDR1 WSHSY, CDR2 SAAADI. The CDR3 nucleotides read TGCGCCAGCAGGGACAGGGAAAGCTATGGCTACACCTTC. Protein sequence: CASRDRESYGYTF.

The rearrangement joins TRBV7-8 to TRBJ2-1, with D possibly matching TRBD1 (6 bases). CDR1 and CDR2 (germline): SGHVS, FQNEAQ. This CDR3 is 15 amino acids long. V dropped 1 base and J dropped 3 bases, with 10 bases sitting between them. The CDR3 DNA sequence: TGTGCCAGCAGCTTAGGGGACATGATCTACAATGAGCAGTTCTTC. This encodes CASSLGDMIYNEQFF. The variable domain in full, completed from reference TRBV7-8 and TRBJ2-1, reads GAGVSQSPRYKVAKRGQDVALRCDPISGHVSLFWYQQALGQGPEFLTYFQNEAQLDKSGLPSDRFFAERPEGSVSTLKIQRTQQEDSAVYLCASSLGDMIYNEQFFGPGTRLTVL.

This clonotype was observed a handful of times. The chain recombines TRBV27 with TRBJ2-4, with 12 bases fitting TRBD2. This CDR3 region has 18 residues. CDR1 is MNHEY, CDR2 SMNVEV, per germline (reference sequence). The trim removed 5 bases at V and 4 bases at J, leaving 12 bases unmatched. The CDR3 DNA follows: TGTGCCAGCAGTGAACTTCGACTAGCGGGAGAGGAAAAAAACATTCAGTACTTC. Its protein product is CASSELRLAGEEKNIQYF.

Only a few counts were recorded for this clonotype. The rearrangement links TRBV12-3 or TRBV12-4 to TRBJ2-1; D gene ambiguous. The V and J ends lost 1 base and 4 bases respectively, with 14 bases between them. CDR3 length: 16 residues. The CDR3 bases are TGTGCCAGCAGTTTAGTCTTCCTTCGCAGTTACAATGAGCAGTTCTTC. Translated, it gives CASSLVFLRSYNEQFF.

In its sample, this clonotype was seen a few times. The chain couples TRBV28 to TRBJ2-5; possible D gene TRBD2, 6 bases. Trimming took off 5 bases at V and 5 bases at J, with 15 bases between the two ends. The CDR3 length is 14 residues. CDR1 and CDR2 (germline): MDHEN, SYDVKM. CDR3 nucleotide sequence: TGTGCCAGCAGTCAATCGGGAGTACGGGAGACCCAGTACTTC. It is translated as CASSQSGVRETQYF.

The CDR3 loop is CASSQVGELFF. In nucleotides, the CDR3 is TGTGCCAGCAGCCAAGTCGGGGAGCTGTTTTTT. The chain is built from TRBV3-1 and TRBJ2-2; D gene ambiguous. The V end was cut by 1 base, the J end by 7 bases, with 1 base between. The CDR3 length is 11 residues. The germline gives CDR1 LGHDT, CDR2 YNNKEL (reference sequence).

The rearrangement links TRBV7-2 to TRBJ2-5; 12 bases align to TRBD2. The CDR3 has 14 amino acids. CDR1 and CDR2 from the germline V gene are SGHTA and FQGNSA. Trimming cost V 1 base and J 10 bases; bases outside gene matches: 4. CDR3 amino acids: CASSLEPSGGGQYF. The CDR3 bases are TGTGCCAGCAGCTTAGAGCCTAGCGGGGGGGGCCAGTACTTC. Based on the CDR3 plus reference TRBV7-2 and TRBJ2-5, the full variable domain is GAGVSQSPSNKVTEKGKDVELRCDPISGHTALYWYRQSLGQGLEFLIYFQGNSAPDKSGLPSDRFSAERTGGSVSTLTIQRTQQEDSAVYLCASSLEPSGGGQYFGPGTRLLVL.

This clonotype occurred a few times. This rearrangement joins TRBV4-3 to TRBJ2-1; 15 bases match TRBD2. V trimming: 0 bases; J trimming: 7 bases; junction bases outside the gene matches: 4. Germline V gene data show CDR1 as LGHNA and CDR2 as YSLEER. The CDR3 is 17 residues long. CDR3 DNA: TGCGCCAGCAGCCAAGATCCCGGACTAGCGGGAGGGAATGAGCAGTTCTTC. This sequence encodes CASSQDPGLAGGNEQFF.